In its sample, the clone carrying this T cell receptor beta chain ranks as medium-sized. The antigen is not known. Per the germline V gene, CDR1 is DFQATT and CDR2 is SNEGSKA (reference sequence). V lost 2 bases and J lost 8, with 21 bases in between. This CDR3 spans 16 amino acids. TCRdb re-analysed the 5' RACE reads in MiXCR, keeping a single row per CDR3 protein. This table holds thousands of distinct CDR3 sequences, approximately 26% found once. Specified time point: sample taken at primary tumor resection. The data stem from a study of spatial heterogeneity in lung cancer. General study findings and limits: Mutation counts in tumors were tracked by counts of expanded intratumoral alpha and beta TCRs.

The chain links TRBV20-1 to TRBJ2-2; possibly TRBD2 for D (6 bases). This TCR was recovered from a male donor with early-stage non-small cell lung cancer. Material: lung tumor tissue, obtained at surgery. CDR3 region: CSARHPGLRSNGELFF. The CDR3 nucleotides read TGCAGTGCTAGACATCCGGGACTCAGGTCTAATGGGGAGCTGTTTTTT.